The subject of this entry is one TCR beta chain. The data belong to a study of shared clonotypes between healthy human individuals. Germline CDR1 SEHNR, CDR2 FQNEAQ (reference sequence). The CDR3 covers 14 residues. V was pared by 6 bases and J by 0 bases, with 11 bases between. The protocol was immunoSEQ multiplex PCR, while the TCRdb copy is restricted to in-frame clones and leaves out a portion. Of 2 million to 2.5 million clones listed, approximately 94% are singletons. The sequencing sample was made of naive CD4+ T cells sorted from blood. Subset defined: CD45RA+ positively selected. The sequence derives from a man aged 18 to 35 in good health. This chain connects TRBV7-9 to TRBJ1-1; the D is unclear. CDR3 protein: CASRQQYMNTEAFF. The CDR3 coding sequence is TGTGCCAGCAGACAACAGTACATGAACACTGAAGCTTTCTTT.